Included here is one T cell receptor (beta chain) sequence, with context. Use of 60 Vbeta and 13 Jbeta primers characterized the PCR. The method was immunoSEQ multiplex PCR; TCRdb's version includes in-frame clones alone and lacks a portion of them. Of about 170,000 clones in the sample, just over 75% were seen once. These data belong to a study of cytomegalovirus exposure and HLA in healthy donors. Trimming shortened V by 0 bases and J by 3 bases, and 3 bases separated the two germline ends. Per germline, CDR1 GTSNPN and CDR2 SVGIG (reference sequence). This CDR3 spans 12 amino acids. The origin of this receptor is a woman aged 25 to 39 in good health and CMV-seropositive. The V and J genes are TRBV30 and TRBJ1-5, with unresolved D. Material for sequencing was PBMCs. The CDR3 bases are TGTGCCTGGAGTGTTAACAATCAGCCCCAGCATTTT. It yields the protein CAWSVNNQPQHF.